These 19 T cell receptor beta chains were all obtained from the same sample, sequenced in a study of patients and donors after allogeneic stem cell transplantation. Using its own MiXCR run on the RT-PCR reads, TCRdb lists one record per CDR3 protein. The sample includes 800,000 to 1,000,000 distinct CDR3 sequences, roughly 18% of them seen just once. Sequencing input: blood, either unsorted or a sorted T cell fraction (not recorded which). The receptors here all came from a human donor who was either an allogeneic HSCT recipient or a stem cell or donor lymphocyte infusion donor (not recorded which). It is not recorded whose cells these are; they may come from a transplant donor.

This CDR3 is CASSPTGSPNEKLFF. The CDR3 nucleotides read TGTGCCAGCAGCCCCACGGGGTCCCCTAATGAAAAACTGTTTTTT. The J gene is TRBJ1-4, the V gene TRBV9; D is ambiguous. The V gene's germline CDR1 is SGDLS and CDR2 YYNGEE. The CDR3 has 15 amino acids. The germline V and J ends were trimmed by 4 bases and 3 bases, with 13 bases remaining between them.

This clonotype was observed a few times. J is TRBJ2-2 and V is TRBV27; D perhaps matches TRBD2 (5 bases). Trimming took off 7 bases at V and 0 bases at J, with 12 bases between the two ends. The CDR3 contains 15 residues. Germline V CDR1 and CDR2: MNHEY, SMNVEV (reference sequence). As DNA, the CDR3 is TGTGCCAGCAAGTCTTTGGAGGCGAACACCGGGGAGCTGTTTTTT. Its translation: CASKSLEANTGELFF.

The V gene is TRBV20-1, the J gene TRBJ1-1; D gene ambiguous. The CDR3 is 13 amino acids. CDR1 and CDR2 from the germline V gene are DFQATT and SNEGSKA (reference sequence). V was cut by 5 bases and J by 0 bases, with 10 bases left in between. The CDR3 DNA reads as TGCAGTGCTCGACCTGATCTGAACACTGAAGCTTTCTTT. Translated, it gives CSARPDLNTEAFF.

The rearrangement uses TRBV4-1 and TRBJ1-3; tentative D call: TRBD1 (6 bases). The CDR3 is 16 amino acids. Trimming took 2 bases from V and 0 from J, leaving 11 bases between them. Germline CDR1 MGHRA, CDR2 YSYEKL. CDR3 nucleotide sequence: TGCGCCAGCAGCCAACCAGGGGCTCTCTCTGGAAACACCATATATTTT. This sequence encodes CASSQPGALSGNTIYF.

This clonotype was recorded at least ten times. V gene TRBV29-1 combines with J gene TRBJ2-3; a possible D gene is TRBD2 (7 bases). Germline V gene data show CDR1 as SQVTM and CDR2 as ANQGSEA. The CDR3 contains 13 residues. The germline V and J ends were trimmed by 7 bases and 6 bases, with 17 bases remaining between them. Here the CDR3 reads CSEGGQGSDTQYF. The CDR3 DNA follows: TGCAGCGAGGGGGGGCAGGGATCGGATACGCAGTATTTT.

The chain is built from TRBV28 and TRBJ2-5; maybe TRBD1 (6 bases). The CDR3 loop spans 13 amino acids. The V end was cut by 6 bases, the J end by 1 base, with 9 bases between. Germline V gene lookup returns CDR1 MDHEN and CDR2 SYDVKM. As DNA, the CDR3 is TGTGCCAGCAGACGGACAGCCCAAGAGACCCAGTACTTC. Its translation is CASRRTAQETQYF.

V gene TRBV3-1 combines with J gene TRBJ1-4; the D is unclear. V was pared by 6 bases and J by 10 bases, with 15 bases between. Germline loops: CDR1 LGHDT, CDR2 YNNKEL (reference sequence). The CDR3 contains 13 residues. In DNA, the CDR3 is TGTGCCAGCAGTCCGGCCGCTACAAGAAAACTGTTTTTT. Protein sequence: CASSPAATRKLFF.

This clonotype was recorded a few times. The CDR3, as DNA: TGTGCCAGTAGCCATAACAGGGGTGGGAACACTGAAGCTTTCTTT. This gives the protein CASSHNRGGNTEAFF. The chain couples TRBV19 to TRBJ1-1; 7 bases line up with TRBD1. The germline CDR1 and CDR2 sequences are LNHDA and SQIVND (reference sequence). J lost 1 base, V lost 6 bases, and 8 bases had no gene match. This CDR3 spans 15 amino acids.

Here the CDR3 DNA reads TGTGCCAGCAGCTTAACGAGGTCTAGCGGGAGCACAGATACGCAGTATTTT. Protein product: CASSLTRSSGSTDTQYF. The rearrangement uses TRBV7-3 and TRBJ2-3, with 8 bases lining up with TRBD2. Looked up from germline, CDR1 is SGHTA and CDR2 is FQGTGA. The CDR3 is made up of 17 amino acids. The J segment lost 0 bases and the V segment lost 0 bases, leaving 5 bases of the junction unmatched.

The CDR3 bases are TGCGCCAGCAGCTTGGCCCCCGGGACAGTGAACACTGAAGCTTTCTTT. Its protein is CASSLAPGTVNTEAFF. The chain is built from TRBV5-1 and TRBJ1-1; 7 bases map to TRBD1. CDR1 and CDR2 from the germline V gene are SGHRS and YFSETQ. The CDR3 extends over 16 amino acids. Losses at the gene ends were 0 bases for V and 0 bases for J; bases not matched to a gene: 5.

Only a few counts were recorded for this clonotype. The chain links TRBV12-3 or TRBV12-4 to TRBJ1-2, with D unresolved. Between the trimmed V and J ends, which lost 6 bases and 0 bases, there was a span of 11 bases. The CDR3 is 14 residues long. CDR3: CASSLDGPNYGYTF. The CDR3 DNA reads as TGTGCCAGCAGCCTGGACGGACCTAACTATGGCTACACCTTC.

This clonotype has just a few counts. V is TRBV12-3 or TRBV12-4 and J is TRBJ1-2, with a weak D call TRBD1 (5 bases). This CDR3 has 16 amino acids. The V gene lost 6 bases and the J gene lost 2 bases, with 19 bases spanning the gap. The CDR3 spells CASSIHWDGFNYGYTF. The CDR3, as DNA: TGTGCCAGCAGCATCCACTGGGACGGATTCAACTATGGCTACACCTTC.

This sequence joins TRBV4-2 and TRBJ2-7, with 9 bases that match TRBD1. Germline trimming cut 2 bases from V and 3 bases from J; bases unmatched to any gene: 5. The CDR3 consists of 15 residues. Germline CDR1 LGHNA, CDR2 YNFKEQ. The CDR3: CASSQIRTGVYEQYF. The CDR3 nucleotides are TGTGCCAGCAGCCAAATCCGGACAGGGGTCTACGAGCAGTACTTC.

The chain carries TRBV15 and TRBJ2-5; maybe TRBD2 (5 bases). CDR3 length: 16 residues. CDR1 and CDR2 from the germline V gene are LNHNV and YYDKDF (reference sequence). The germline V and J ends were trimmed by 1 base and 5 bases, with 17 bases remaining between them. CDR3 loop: CATSRGVGEGVETQYF. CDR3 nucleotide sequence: TGTGCCACCAGCAGAGGGGTGGGAGAGGGAGTGGAGACCCAGTACTTC.

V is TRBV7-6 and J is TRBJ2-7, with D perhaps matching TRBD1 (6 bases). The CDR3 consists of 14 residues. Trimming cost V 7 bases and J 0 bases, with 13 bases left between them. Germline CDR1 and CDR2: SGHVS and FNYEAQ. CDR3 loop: CASTRGTLSYEQYF. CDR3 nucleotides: TGTGCCAGCACCAGGGGCACACTCTCCTACGAGCAGTACTTC.

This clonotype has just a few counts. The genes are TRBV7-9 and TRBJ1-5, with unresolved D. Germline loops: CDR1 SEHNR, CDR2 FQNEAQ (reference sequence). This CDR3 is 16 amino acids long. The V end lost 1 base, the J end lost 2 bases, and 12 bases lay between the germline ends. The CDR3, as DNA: TGTGCCAGCAGCTTAGGATCGGGTATTGGCAATCAGCCCCAGCATTTT. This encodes CASSLGSGIGNQPQHF.

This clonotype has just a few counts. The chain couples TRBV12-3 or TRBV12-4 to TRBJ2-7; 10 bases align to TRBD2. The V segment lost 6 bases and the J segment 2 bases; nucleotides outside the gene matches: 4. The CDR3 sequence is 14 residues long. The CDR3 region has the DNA TGTGCCAGCAGGGCTAGCGGGGGAACCTACGAGCAGTACTTC. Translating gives CASRASGGTYEQYF.

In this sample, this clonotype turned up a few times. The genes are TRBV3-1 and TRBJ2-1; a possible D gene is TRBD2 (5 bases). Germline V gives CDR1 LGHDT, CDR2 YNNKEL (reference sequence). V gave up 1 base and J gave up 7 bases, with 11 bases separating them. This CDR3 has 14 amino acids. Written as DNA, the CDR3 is TGTGCCAGCAGCCAAGTCAGAGGGAAGAATGAGCAGTTCTTC. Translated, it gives CASSQVRGKNEQFF.

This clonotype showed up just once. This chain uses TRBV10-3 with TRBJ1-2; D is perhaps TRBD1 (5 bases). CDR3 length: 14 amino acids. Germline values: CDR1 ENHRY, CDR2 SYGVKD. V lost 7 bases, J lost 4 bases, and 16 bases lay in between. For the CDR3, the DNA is TGTGCCATCATCGGGCCTGGGGGAGGCTATGGCTACACCTTC. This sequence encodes CAIIGPGGGYGYTF.